Detailed here is one T cell receptor beta chain. This sample is part of a study of cytomegalovirus exposure and HLA in healthy donors. V gave up 6 bases and J gave up 1 base; unmatched junction bases: 7. The CDR3 runs to 15 residues. The V gene's germline CDR1 is SGHRS and CDR2 YFSETQ. The PCR employed 60 Vbeta primers together with 13 Jbeta primers. The method was immunoSEQ multiplex PCR; TCRdb's version includes in-frame clones alone and lacks a portion of them. The sample lists 200,000 to 300,000 clones; just under 85% were seen once. This clonotype originated in a woman aged 35 to 49 in good health and CMV-seropositive. The chain carries TRBV5-1 and TRBJ2-5; the match to TRBD2 covers 9 bases. The sequencing input was PBMCs. The CDR3 spells CASNELAGLQETQYF. The CDR3 nucleotides read TGCGCCAGCAATGAACTAGCGGGCCTCCAAGAGACCCAGTACTTC.